The clone carrying this T cell receptor beta chain was counted a few times. This specimen comes from a study of blood T cell repertoires in COVID-19. Overall study context: The samples span acute and convalescent COVID-19 from the United States, Italy and Spain. Sample material is recorded as cDNA or gDNA derived from T cells, B-cell-depleted T cells, or PBMCs.

As handled by the study authors: Reference gene primer amplification gave nucleated cell count estimates. The data were produced by immunoSEQ multiplex PCR, yet TCRdb's version contains in-frame clones alone and is incomplete. Clone size and the V and J calls come from that table; the DNA yielded D and trimming. Seen here are about 140,000 clones, about 87% observed once, and the top ten hold approximately 40%. The V gene end was trimmed by 2 bases and the J gene end by 9 bases; junction bases not matched to a gene: 3. This CDR3 region has 15 residues. In germline, CDR1 is LNHNV, CDR2 YYDKDF (reference sequence).

This clonotype was obtained from a human donor in a cohort sampled during active COVID-19. The chain has TRBV15 and TRBJ1-6; 11 bases map to TRBD1. Sequencing used peripheral blood. The CDR3 spells CATSRKGQGGSPLHF. CDR3 nucleotides: TGTGCCACCAGCAGAAAGGGACAGGGGGGTTCACCCCTCCACTTT.